The 11 T cell receptor beta chains given below trace back to one sample, sequenced in a study of response to subunit inactivated influenza vaccine. TCRdb reprocessed the RT-PCR reads via MiXCR and lists one record per CDR3 protein. The sample lists a few hundred thousand distinct CDR3 sequences; roughly 7.9% were seen once. Sequences were derived from PBMCs from blood, sampled less than 30 months after vaccination. All receptors come from a man between 45 and 75 years old who received an inactivated influenza vaccine.

This clonotype was found a few times. This chain connects TRBV20-1 to TRBJ2-5, with 9 bases fitting TRBD2. This CDR3 is 15 amino acids long. Germline-derived CDR1 and CDR2 are DFQATT and SNEGSKA (reference sequence). V shed 2 bases and J 2 bases; nucleotides not matched to a gene: 6. The CDR3 here is CSARSLAGIQETQYF. CDR3 coding DNA: TGCAGTGCTAGAAGTCTAGCGGGGATTCAAGAGACCCAGTACTTC.

This clonotype was seen many times. This sequence joins TRBV7-3 and TRBJ2-3; D could derive from TRBD1 or TRBD2 (5 bases each). This CDR3 region has 13 residues. Germline loops: CDR1 SGHTA, CDR2 FQGTGA. V dropped 4 bases and J dropped 2 bases, with 7 bases sitting between them. In DNA form, the CDR3 reads TGTGCCAGCAGCTCCGGGACCACAGATACGCAGTATTTT. Translating it yields CASSSGTTDTQYF.

This clonotype was detected ten times or more. The V call is TRBV12-3 or TRBV12-4, the J call TRBJ2-6; D gene ambiguous. This CDR3 has 17 residues. The V end was cut by 6 bases, the J end by 0 bases, with 15 bases between. CDR3 nucleotide sequence: TGTGCCAGCAGCGATGGGTACAGCACCTCTGGGGCCAACGTCCTGACTTTC. This gives the protein CASSDGYSTSGANVLTF.

The sample holds one count of this clonotype. V gene TRBV28 combines with J gene TRBJ1-2; 7 bases line up with TRBD1. This CDR3 region has 14 residues. The V and J ends lost 6 bases and 7 bases, in that order; junction bases with no gene match: 11. The germline gives CDR1 MDHEN, CDR2 SYDVKM. CDR3 sequence: CASRSDRDPFGYTF. DNA for the CDR3: TGTGCCAGCAGATCCGACAGGGATCCTTTTGGCTACACCTTC.

This chain uses TRBV5-1 with TRBJ2-3; the D gene is possibly TRBD2 (5 bases). The ends were cut back, 0 bases at V and 6 bases at J, with 11 bases in the middle. CDR3 size: 14 residues. Germline values: CDR1 SGHRS, CDR2 YFSETQ. CDR3 sequence: CASSLERPTDTQYF. Here the CDR3 DNA reads TGCGCCAGCAGCTTGGAGCGGCCCACGGATACGCAGTATTTT.

The sample holds a few counts of this clonotype. J is TRBJ2-3 and V is TRBV6-4; TRBD2 is a possible D gene (5 bases). The length of the CDR3 is 15 residues. The V end lost 2 bases, the J end lost 3 bases, and 12 bases lay between the germline ends. The germline gives CDR1 MRHNA, CDR2 SNTAGT. The CDR3: CASSDPRGGTDTQYF. The CDR3 DNA sequence: TGTGCCAGCAGTGACCCACGGGGTGGGACAGATACGCAGTATTTT.

In this sample, this clonotype turned up many times. This rearrangement joins TRBV25-1 to TRBJ2-7; TRBD1 matches 8 bases. The V gene's germline CDR1 is MGHDK and CDR2 SYGVNS. The CDR3 is 13 amino acids. V was clipped by 6 bases and J by 4 bases; unmatched bases: 5. The CDR3 is CASRGQGTYEQYF. CDR3 bases: TGTGCCAGCAGAGGACAGGGTACTTACGAGCAGTACTTC.

The chain couples TRBV4-3 to TRBJ1-1; possibly TRBD1 for D (5 bases). Germline V gene lookup returns CDR1 LGHNA and CDR2 YSLEER. With 3 bases removed from V and 7 bases from J, the gap between germline ends came to 15 bases. This CDR3 comprises 14 residues. The CDR3 DNA is TGCGCCAGCAGCCAGACCGTGGGGGGGTTTGAAGCTTTCTTT. It encodes CASSQTVGGFEAFF.

This clonotype was recorded many times. The chain couples TRBV20-1 to TRBJ2-7; 10 bases fit TRBD2. The trim removed 1 base at V and 3 bases at J, leaving 0 bases unmatched. CDR1 DFQATT and CDR2 SNEGSKA come from the germline V gene (reference sequence). The CDR3 covers 13 residues. The CDR3, as DNA: TGCAGTGCTAGAGTAGCGGGAGGCTACGAGCAGTACTTC. As protein: CSARVAGGYEQYF.

This clonotype was picked up many times. V gene TRBV6-2 or TRBV6-3 combines with J gene TRBJ1-5, with D possibly TRBD1 on 6 matching bases. Germline CDR1 is MNHEY and CDR2 is SVGEGT. Trimming left V 6 bases short and J 4 bases short, with 16 bases between. The CDR3 totals 15 residues. The CDR3 DNA is TGTGCCAGCAGAACGGCGGGGCAGGGGAATCAGCCCCAGCATTTT. This codes for CASRTAGQGNQPQHF.

This rearrangement joins TRBV7-9 to TRBJ2-7; the match to TRBD2 covers 10 bases. After removal of 3 bases from V and 2 bases from J, the junction contained 7 bases not matched to a gene. The CDR3 has 16 amino acids. Looked up from germline, CDR1 is SEHNR and CDR2 is FQNEAQ (reference sequence). CDR3 DNA sequence: TGTGCCAGCAGCTTTCATAGCGGGAGGACCACCTACGAGCAGTACTTC. Its protein product is CASSFHSGRTTYEQYF.